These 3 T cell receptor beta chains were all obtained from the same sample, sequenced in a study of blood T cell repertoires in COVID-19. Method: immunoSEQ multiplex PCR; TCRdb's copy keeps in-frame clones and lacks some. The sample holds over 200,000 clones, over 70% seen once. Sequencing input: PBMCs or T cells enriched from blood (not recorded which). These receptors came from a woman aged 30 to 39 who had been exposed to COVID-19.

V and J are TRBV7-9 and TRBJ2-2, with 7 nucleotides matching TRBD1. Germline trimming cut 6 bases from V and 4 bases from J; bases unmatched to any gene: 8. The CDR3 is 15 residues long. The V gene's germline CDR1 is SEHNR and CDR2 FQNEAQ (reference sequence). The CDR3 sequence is CASSSPGQTTGELFF. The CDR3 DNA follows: TGTGCCAGCAGTTCACCGGGACAGACCACCGGGGAGCTGTTTTTT.

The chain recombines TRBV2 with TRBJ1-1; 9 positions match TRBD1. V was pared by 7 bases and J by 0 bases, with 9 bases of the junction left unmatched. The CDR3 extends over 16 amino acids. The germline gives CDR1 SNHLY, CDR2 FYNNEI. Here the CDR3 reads CASTHRGTGLNTEAFF. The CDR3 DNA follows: TGTGCCAGCACCCACCGAGGGACAGGGTTGAACACTGAAGCTTTCTTT.

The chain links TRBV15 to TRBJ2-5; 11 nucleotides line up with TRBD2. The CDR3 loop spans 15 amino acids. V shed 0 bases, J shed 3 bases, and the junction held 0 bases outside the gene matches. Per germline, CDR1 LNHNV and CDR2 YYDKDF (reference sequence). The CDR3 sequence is CATSRELAGEETQYF. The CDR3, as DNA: TGTGCCACCAGCAGAGAACTAGCGGGGGAAGAGACCCAGTACTTC.